The source of this T cell receptor beta chain is a study of T cells in Graves' hyperthyroidism and ophthalmopathy. Study conclusions and caveats: Most thyroid clonotypes that were expanded above 0.001 also turned up in blood.

Deletions cut 0 bases from V and 4 bases from J, with 16 bases between. The CDR3 covers 16 residues. CDR1 is DFQATT and CDR2 is SNEGSKA in the germline V gene (reference sequence). This clonotype appeared many times. Its target is unknown. Amplified regions were TCR beta CDR3 sequences from RNA transcripts. The HTBI set primed first-round TCR CDR3 RT-PCR. TCRdb called the multiplex PCR reads again in MiXCR, with one record for every CDR3 protein. The repertoire holds 700,000 or so distinct CDR3 sequences, with around 13% as singletons. This chain joins TRBV20-1 and TRBJ2-1; tentatively, D is TRBD2 (5 bases). Sequences were obtained from blood. This clonotype was obtained from a woman between 50 and 59 years old with Graves' ophthalmopathy. The chain's CDR3 is CSARDIPGWTYNEQFF. The CDR3 DNA sequence: TGCAGTGCTAGAGATATTCCGGGCTGGACTTACAATGAGCAGTTCTTC.